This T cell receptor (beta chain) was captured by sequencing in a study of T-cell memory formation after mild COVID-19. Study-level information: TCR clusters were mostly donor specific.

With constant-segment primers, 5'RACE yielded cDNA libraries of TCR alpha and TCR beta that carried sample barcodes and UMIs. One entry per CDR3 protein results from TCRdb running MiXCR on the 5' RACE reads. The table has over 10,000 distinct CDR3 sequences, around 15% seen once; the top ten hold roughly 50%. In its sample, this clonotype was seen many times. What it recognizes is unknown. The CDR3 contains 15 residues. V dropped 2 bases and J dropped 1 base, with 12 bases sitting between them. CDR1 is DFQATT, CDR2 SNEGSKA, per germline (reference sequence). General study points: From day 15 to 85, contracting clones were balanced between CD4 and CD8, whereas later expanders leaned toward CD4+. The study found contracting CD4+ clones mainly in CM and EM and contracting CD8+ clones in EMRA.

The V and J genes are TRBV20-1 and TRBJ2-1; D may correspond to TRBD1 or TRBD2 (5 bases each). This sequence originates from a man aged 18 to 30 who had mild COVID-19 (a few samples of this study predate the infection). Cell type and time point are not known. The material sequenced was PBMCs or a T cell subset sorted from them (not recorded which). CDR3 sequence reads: CSARPGDQSYNEQFF. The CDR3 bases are TGCAGTGCTAGACCCGGGGACCAGTCCTACAATGAGCAGTTCTTC.